This T cell receptor beta chain comes out of a study of blood T cell repertoires in COVID-19 (TCRdb year 2020). About the study as a whole: Samples from collaborators originated in the United States, Italy and Spain and spanned both the acute and convalescent phases of COVID-19. The material from the prospective study consisted of cDNA or gDNA derived from T cells, B-cell-depleted T cells, or PBMCs. Subjects who had been exposed to COVID-19, were actively infected with it, or had recovered from it provided the deeply sampled blood TCRbeta repertoires that made up the dataset. The repertoires were released in a freely available public database meant as a resource for research on the immune response to SARS-CoV-2. The samples were drawn from two sources: the first 160 participants of the ongoing ImmuneRACE study, and 1,254 subjects contributed by 6 global collaborators. Nearly every sample came with metadata listing a de-identified subject ID, COVID-19 status, age in years and sex. Where available, HLA class I and class II types were obtained from metadata supplied by the sample provider rather than from assay-based typing.

About this clone itself: The target of this receptor is not known. Base-call qualities are not available, and no considerably larger clone is one nucleotide away.

In the germline V gene, CDR1 corresponds to SGHRS and CDR2 to YFSETQ. The V and J ends are trimmed by 2 bases and 4 bases, leaving 9 bases between them. Inclusive of the bounding cysteine and phenylalanine, the CDR3 is 14 residues long. CDR3 DNA is the only sequence kept; it has 42 bases, read in frame from the first base. Whole blood was collected in K2EDTA tubes by collaborating institutions according to the institutions' own protocols. For TCRbeta analysis, collaborator samples were shipped as frozen whole blood, as isolated PBMCs, or as DNA extracted from either sample type. TCRbeta CDR3 regions were amplified from genomic DNA using the immunoSEQ Assay, a bias-controlled multiplex PCR. In the paper's pipeline: Within the assay, amplification of reference gene primers was used to estimate how many nucleated cells each sample contained. To quantify the absolute abundance of each unique TCRbeta CDR3 rearrangement, sequence reads were collapsed and filtered. Productive Simpson clonality was computed per sample as the square root of Simpson's diversity index over productive rearrangements. The table comes from immuneACCESS by way of TCRdb, which keeps in-frame sequences with V and J called. Part of the clones is missing from these tables; in studies checked, under half for an unresolved V gene and the rest for unknown reasons. The D gene and trimming were derived from the DNA, and the V and J assignments and clone size from that table. The sample table shows fewer than 65,000 clones, and approximately 90% are seen once. 1.6% of the sample belongs to the ten largest clones.

Paper-wide results and their limitations: The quantity of clinical and demographic metadata differed by source and by participant and was supplied without curation.

The sequence was obtained from a man between 60 and 75 years old with acute or convalescent COVID-19. This sequence uses TRBV5-1 and TRBJ2-2, with a tentative D gene TRBD2 over 6 matching bases. Specimen: peripheral blood. For the CDR3, the sequence is CASSFLGGTGELFF. In nucleotides, the sequence is TGCGCCAGCAGCTTCTTGGGGGGCACCGGGGAGCTGTTTTTT.